The source of this T cell receptor (beta chain) is a study of blood T cell repertoires in COVID-19. Study as a whole: Spain, Italy and the United States supplied samples that represented acute and convalescent COVID-19. Nucleic acid was either cDNA or gDNA, and it came from T cells, B-cell-depleted T cells, or PBMCs.

As processed by the authors: Reference gene primers were amplified, and this amplification served to estimate nucleated cell counts. The protocol was immunoSEQ multiplex PCR, while the TCRdb copy is restricted to in-frame clones and leaves out a portion. The V and J calls and clone size are taken from that table; D and trimming were inferred from the DNA. The sample yields 90,000 to 110,000 clones, 84% seen once. This TCR was recovered from a woman in her forties or fifties with acute or convalescent COVID-19. Sequenced material: peripheral blood.

In nucleotides, the CDR3 is TGTGCCAGCAGCTTAGATGTGGGCCCCTATGGCTACACCTTC. Translated: CASSLDVGPYGYTF. J is TRBJ1-2 and V is TRBV7-6; D is ambiguous. V lost 1 base and J 4 bases, leaving 10 bases between the germline ends. The CDR3 runs to 14 residues. Germline-derived CDR1 and CDR2 are SGHVS and FNYEAQ.